This T cell receptor (beta chain) was sequenced for a study of T cells in Graves' hyperthyroidism and ophthalmopathy. General study points: Most thyroid clonotypes with frequency above 0.001 were detected in blood.

As to this clonotype: Its matching antigen is unknown.

CDR1 is SGDLS, CDR2 YYNGEE, per germline. This CDR3 is 12 amino acids long. Trimming pared 1 base from V and 7 bases from J, leaving 6 bases between. From RNA transcripts, TCR beta CDR3 regions were amplified. In the first-round RT-PCR of the TCR CDR3, the HTBI primer set was used. From the multiplex PCR reads, TCRdb called clonotypes with MiXCR, one entry per CDR3 protein. The data hold some 440,000 distinct CDR3 sequences, with around 16% observed a single time. Graves' hyperthyroidism was deemed stable absent ophthalmopathy progression within 18 months. On the basis of clinical symptoms, serum thyroxine and TRAb, thyroid ultrasound and orbital computed tomography, diagnoses were made. Cells are PBMCs isolated from about 10 ml of fresh blood.

The sample comprised blood. This TCR derives from a woman aged 18-29 years with Graves' hyperthyroidism. The chain joins TRBV9 to TRBJ2-1; D is undetermined. The CDR3 loop is CASSVTGNEQFF. The DNA of the CDR3 is TGTGCCAGCAGCGTAACGGGTAATGAGCAGTTCTTC.